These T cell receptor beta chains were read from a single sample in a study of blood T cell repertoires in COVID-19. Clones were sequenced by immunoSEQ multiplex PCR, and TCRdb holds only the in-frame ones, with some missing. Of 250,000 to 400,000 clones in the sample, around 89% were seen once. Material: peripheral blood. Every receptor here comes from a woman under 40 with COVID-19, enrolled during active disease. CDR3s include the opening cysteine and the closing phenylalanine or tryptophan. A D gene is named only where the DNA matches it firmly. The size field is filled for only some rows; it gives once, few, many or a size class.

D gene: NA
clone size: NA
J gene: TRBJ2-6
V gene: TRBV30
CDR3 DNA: TGTGCCTGGAGTCCAACGGGGGACTCTGGGGCCAACGTCCTGACTTTC
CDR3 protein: CAWSPTGDSGANVLTF

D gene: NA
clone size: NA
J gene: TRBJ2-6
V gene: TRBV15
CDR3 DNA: TGTGCCACCAGCAGAGGCAGGTCCGGGGCCAACGTCCTGACTTTC
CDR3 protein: CATSRGRSGANVLTF

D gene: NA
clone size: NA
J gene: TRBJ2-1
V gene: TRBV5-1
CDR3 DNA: TGCGCCAGCAGCTTGGGACATTACAATGAGCAGTTCTTC
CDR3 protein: CASSLGHYNEQFF

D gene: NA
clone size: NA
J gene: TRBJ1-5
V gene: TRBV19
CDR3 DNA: TGTGCCAGTAGACTACAGGGTCAAGGCAATCAGCCCCAGCATTTT
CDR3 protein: CASRLQGQGNQPQHF

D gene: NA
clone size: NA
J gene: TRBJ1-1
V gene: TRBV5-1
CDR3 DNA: TGCGCCAGCAGCTTGGCCAGGGTGAACACTGAAGCTTTCTTT
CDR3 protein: CASSLARVNTEAFF

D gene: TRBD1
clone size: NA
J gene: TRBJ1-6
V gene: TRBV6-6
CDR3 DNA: TGTGCCAGCAGCCTGACAGGGGACAATTCACCCCTCCACTTT
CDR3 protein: CASSLTGDNSPLHF

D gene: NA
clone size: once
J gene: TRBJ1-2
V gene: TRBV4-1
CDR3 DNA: TGCGCCAGCAGCCAAGTAGTCGGGGACTATGGCTACACCTTC
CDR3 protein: CASSQVVGDYGYTF

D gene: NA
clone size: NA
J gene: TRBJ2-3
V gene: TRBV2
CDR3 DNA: TGTGCCAGCAGTGCAGACAGATACTGGCAGTATTTT
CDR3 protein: CASSADRYWQYF

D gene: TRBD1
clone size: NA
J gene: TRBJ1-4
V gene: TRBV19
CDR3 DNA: TGTGCCAGTAGTTTGACAGGGGTCGGTGAAAAACTGTTTTTT
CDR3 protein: CASSLTGVGEKLFF

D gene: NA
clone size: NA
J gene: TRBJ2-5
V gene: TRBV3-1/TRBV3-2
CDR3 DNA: TGTGCCAGCAGCCAGGTCACGCGGGACAGCCAAGAGACCCAGTACTTC
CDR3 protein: CASSQVTRDSQETQYF

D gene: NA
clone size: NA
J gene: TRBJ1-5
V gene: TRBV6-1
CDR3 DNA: TGTGCCAGCAGTGAAGCGGTGGGGGGGAATCAGCCCCAGCATTTT
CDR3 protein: CASSEAVGGNQPQHF